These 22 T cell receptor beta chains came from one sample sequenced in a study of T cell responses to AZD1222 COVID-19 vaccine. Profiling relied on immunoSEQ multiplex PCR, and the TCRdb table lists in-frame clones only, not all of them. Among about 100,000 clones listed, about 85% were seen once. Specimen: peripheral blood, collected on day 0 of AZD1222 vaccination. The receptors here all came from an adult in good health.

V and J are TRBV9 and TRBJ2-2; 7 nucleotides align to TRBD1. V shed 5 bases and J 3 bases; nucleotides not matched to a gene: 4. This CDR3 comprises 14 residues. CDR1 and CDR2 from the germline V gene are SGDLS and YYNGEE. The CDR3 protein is CASRQGWDTGELFF. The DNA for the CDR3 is TGTGCCAGCAGACAGGGGTGGGACACCGGGGAGCTGTTTTTT.

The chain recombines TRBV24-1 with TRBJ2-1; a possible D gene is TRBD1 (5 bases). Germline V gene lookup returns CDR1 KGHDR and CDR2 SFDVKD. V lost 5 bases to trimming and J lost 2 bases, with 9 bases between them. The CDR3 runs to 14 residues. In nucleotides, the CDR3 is TGTGCCACCAGTGGTCAGGGTACCTACAATGAGCAGTTCTTC. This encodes CATSGQGTYNEQFF.

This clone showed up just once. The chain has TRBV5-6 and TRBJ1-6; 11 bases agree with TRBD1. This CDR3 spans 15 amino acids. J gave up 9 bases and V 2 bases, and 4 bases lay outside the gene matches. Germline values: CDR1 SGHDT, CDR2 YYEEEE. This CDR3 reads CASSLRGQGASPLHF. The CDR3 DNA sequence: TGTGCCAGCAGCTTACGCGGACAGGGGGCTTCACCCCTCCACTTT.

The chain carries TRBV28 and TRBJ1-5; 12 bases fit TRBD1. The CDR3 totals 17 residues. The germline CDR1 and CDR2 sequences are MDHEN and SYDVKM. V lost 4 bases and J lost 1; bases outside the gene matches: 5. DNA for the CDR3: TGTGCCAGCAGTTCCGGGACAGGGGGCGAGAGCAATCAGCCCCAGCATTTT. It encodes CASSSGTGGESNQPQHF.

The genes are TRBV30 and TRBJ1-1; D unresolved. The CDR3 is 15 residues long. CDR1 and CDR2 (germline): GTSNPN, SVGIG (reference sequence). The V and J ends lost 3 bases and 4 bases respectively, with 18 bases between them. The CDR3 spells CAWRRMVLRGTEAFF. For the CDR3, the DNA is TGTGCCTGGAGGCGAATGGTCCTCCGGGGCACTGAAGCTTTCTTT.

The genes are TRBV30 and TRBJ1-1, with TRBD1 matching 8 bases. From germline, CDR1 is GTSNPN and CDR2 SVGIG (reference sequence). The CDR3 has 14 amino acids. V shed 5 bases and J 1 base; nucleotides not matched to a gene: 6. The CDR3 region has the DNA TGTGCCTGGGGGACCGGACAGGGGAACACTGAAGCTTTCTTT. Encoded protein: CAWGTGQGNTEAFF.

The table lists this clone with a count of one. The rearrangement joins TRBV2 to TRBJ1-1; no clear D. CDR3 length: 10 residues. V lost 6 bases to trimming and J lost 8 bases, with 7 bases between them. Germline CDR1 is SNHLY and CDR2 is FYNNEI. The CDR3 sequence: CASRGPEAFF. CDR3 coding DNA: TGTGCCAGCAGAGGACCCGAAGCTTTCTTT.

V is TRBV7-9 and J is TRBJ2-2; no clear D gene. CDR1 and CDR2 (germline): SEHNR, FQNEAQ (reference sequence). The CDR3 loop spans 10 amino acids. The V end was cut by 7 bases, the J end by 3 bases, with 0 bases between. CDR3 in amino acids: CASNTGELFF. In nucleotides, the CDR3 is TGTGCCAGCAACACCGGGGAGCTGTTTTTT.

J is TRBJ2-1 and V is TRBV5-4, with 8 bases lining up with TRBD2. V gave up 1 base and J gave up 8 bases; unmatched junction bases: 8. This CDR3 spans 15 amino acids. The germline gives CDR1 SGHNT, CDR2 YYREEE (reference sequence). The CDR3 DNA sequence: TGTGCCAGCAGCTTGATGGGACTAGGTCGATATGAGCAGTTCTTC. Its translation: CASSLMGLGRYEQFF.

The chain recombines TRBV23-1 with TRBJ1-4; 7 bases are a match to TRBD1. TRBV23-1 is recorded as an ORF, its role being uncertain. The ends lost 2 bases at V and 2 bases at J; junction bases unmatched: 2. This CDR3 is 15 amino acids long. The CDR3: CASSQKGATNEKLFF. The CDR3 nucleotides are TGCGCCAGCAGTCAAAAGGGGGCGACTAATGAAAAACTGTTTTTT.

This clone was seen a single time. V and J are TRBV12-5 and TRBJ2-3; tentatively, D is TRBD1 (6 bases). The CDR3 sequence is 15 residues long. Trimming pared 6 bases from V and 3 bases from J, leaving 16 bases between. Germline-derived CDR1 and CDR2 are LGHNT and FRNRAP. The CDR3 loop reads CASGDTGFRTDTQYF. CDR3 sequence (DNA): TGTGCTAGTGGCGACACAGGGTTTCGGACAGATACGCAGTATTTT.

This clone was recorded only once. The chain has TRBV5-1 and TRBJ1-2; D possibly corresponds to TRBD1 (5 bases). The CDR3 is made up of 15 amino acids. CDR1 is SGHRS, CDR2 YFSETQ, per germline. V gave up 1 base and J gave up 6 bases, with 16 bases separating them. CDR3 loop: CASSLSTGKRDGYTF. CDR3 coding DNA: TGCGCCAGCAGCTTGTCAACAGGCAAACGGGATGGCTACACCTTC.

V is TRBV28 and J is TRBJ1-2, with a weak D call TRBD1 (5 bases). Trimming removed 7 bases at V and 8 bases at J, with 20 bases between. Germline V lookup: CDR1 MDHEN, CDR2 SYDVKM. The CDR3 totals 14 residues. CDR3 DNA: TGTGCCAGCACCCGATTGGGGCAGGCACCAGGCTACACCTTC. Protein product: CASTRLGQAPGYTF.

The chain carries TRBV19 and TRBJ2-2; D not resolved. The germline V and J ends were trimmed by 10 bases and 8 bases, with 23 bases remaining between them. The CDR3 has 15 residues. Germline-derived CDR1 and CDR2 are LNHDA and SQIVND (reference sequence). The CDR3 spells CATTRRSRLSGELFF. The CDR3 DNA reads TGTGCCACCACAAGAAGGAGTCGGCTGTCAGGGGAGCTGTTTTTT.

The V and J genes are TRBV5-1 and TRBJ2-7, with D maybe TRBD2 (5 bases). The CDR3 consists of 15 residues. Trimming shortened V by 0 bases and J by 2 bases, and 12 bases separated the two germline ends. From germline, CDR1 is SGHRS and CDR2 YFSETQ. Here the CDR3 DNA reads TGCGCCAGCAGCTTGGGACGCGGGCTTCCCTACGAGCAGTACTTC. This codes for CASSLGRGLPYEQYF.

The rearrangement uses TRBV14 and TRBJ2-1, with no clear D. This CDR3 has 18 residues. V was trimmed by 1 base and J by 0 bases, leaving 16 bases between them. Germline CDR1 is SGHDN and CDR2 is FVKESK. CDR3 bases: TGTGCCAGCAGCCAAGTAGTTGGTGGCTACTACTCCTACAATGAGCAGTTCTTC. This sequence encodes CASSQVVGGYYSYNEQFF.

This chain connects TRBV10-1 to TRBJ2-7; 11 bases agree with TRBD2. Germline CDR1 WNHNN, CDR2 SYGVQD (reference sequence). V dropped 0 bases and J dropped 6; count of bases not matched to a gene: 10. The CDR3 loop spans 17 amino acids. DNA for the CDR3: TGCGCCAGCAGTGAGTCGAGTGGTAGCGGGAGGGCCATCGAGCAGTACTTC. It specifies CASSESSGSGRAIEQYF.

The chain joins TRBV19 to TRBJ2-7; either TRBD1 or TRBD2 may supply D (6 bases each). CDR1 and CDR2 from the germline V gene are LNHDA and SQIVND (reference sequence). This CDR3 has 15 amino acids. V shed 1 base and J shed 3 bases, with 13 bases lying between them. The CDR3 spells CASSIGGALIYEQYF. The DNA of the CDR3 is TGTGCCAGTAGTATAGGGGGGGCCTTAATCTACGAGCAGTACTTC.

CDR3 DNA: TGTGCCAGCAGTTGGGGAGGGCGGTTCGAGCAGTACTTC. Translation: CASSWGGRFEQYF. The chain employs TRBV28 and TRBJ2-7; TRBD2 aligns across 7 bases. The CDR3 sequence is 13 residues long. J gave up 6 bases and V 4 bases, and 6 bases lay outside the gene matches. Germline assignment: CDR1 MDHEN and CDR2 SYDVKM.

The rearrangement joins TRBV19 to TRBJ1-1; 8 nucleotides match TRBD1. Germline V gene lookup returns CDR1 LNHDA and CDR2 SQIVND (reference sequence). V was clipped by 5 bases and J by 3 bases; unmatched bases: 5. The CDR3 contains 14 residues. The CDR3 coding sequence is TGTGCCAGTAGTGTGGACAGGGCAGACACTGAAGCTTTCTTT. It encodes CASSVDRADTEAFF.

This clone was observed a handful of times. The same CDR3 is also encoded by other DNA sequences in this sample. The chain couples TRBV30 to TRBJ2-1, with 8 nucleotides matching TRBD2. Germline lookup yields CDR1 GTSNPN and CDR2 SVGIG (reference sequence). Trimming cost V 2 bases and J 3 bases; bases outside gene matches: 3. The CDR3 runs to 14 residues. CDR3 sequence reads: CAWSRGGIYNEQFF. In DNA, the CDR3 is TGTGCCTGGAGTCGGGGGGGGATCTACAATGAGCAGTTCTTC. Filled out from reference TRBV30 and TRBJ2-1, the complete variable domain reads SQTIHQWPATLVQPVGSPLSLECTVEGTSNPNLYWYRQAAGRGLQLLFYSVGIGQISSEVPQNLSASRPQDRQFILSSKKLLLSDSGFYLCAWSRGGIYNEQFFGPGTRLTVL.

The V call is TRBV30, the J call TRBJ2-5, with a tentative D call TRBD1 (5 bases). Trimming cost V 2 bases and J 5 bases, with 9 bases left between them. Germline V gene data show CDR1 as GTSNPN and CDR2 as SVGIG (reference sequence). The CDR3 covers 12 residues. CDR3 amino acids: CAWSSAGETQYF. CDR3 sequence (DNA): TGTGCCTGGAGTAGCGCAGGGGAGACCCAGTACTTC.